This T cell receptor (beta chain) emerged from a study of blood T cell repertoires in COVID-19. Study overall: Donors in the United States, Italy and Spain gave samples during acute or convalescent COVID-19.

CDR3 length: 17 amino acids. Germline V gives CDR1 SGHRS, CDR2 YFSETQ. Trimming at V came to 5 bases and at J to 0 bases, leaving 6 bases not matched to a gene. The assay was immunoSEQ multiplex PCR, and TCRdb's table has in-frame clones only and misses some. The sample lists some 150,000 clones, around 91% occurring once. The chain has TRBV5-1 and TRBJ2-3, with 13 nucleotides matching TRBD2. The sequence came from an older woman with active COVID-19. Input material: peripheral blood. CDR3: CASRPGLAGYSTDTQYF. The CDR3 bases are TGCGCCAGCAGACCGGGACTAGCGGGATATAGCACAGATACGCAGTATTTT. The whole variable domain, filled in from reference TRBV5-1 and TRBJ2-3, reads KAGVTQTPRYLIKTRGQQVTLSCSPISGHRSVSWYQQTPGQGLQFLFEYFSETQRNKGNFPGRFSGRQFSNSRSEMNVSTLELGDSALYLCASRPGLAGYSTDTQYFGPGTRLTVL.